The subject of this entry is one T cell receptor (beta chain). These data are taken from a study of blood T cell repertoires in COVID-19. About the research overall: Some COVID-19 samples were acute and others convalescent; all came from the United States, Italy and Spain. PBMCs, B-cell-depleted T cells, or T cells provided the cDNA or gDNA that made up the material.

The CDR3 length is 13 residues. Trimming removed 4 bases at V and 10 bases at J, with 14 bases between. Germline CDR1 reads MNHEY; CDR2 reads SMNVEV (reference sequence). Original handling: Amplification from reference gene primers served as the basis for estimated nucleated cell counts. The table came from immunoSEQ multiplex PCR; TCRdb's copy has only in-frame clones and leaves some out. V and J calls and clone size are as listed in that table; D and trimming were resolved from the DNA. The data show 400,000 to 450,000 clones, roughly 89% seen once. The receptor's source is a woman in her thirties with active or convalescent COVID-19. The sequencing input was peripheral blood. The chain employs TRBV27 and TRBJ2-1; the D is unclear. The CDR3 loop is CASSSNRLVEQFF. In nucleotides, the CDR3 is TGTGCCAGCAGTTCAAACCGACTTGTGGAGCAGTTCTTC.